This is a list of T cell receptor beta chains from one sample in a study of blood T cell repertoires in COVID-19. Sequencing was performed with immunoSEQ multiplex PCR; in TCRdb, only in-frame clones are kept and a portion is missing. The sample shows 120,000 or so clones, approximately 87% of them seen only once. Sequenced: peripheral blood. These receptors were obtained from an older woman with acute or convalescent COVID-19. Both conserved end residues are part of each CDR3. Fields, in order: J gene, V gene, D gene, clone size, CDR3 protein, CDR3 DNA. D genes are given only for firm matches. The size of a clone is reported for some rows only, either as once, few or many, or as a class for expanded clones.

j_gene: TRBJ2-3; v_gene: TRBV12-5; d_gene: TRBD2; abundance: -; CDR3aa: CASGTAEGTSRYF; CDR3nt: TGTGCTAGTGGTACCGCCGAAGGGACTAGCCGTTATTTT
j_gene: TRBJ1-5; v_gene: TRBV10-1; d_gene: -; abundance: -; CDR3aa: CATPQGGNQPQHF; CDR3nt: TGCGCCACCCCCCAGGGAGGGAATCAGCCCCAGCATTTT
j_gene: TRBJ1-5; v_gene: TRBV2; d_gene: TRBD1; abundance: -; CDR3aa: CASVRDSQGPQHF; CDR3nt: TGTGCCAGCGTCCGGGACAGCCAAGGGCCCCAGCATTTT
j_gene: TRBJ1-2; v_gene: TRBV7-9; d_gene: -; abundance: -; CDR3aa: CASSPSTF; CDR3nt: TGTGCCAGCAGCCCGAGCACCTTC
j_gene: TRBJ1-2; v_gene: TRBV6-1; d_gene: TRBD1; abundance: -; CDR3aa: CASTEMTGSTLNYGYTF; CDR3nt: TGTGCCAGCACTGAAATGACAGGGAGCACCCTTAACTATGGCTACACCTTC
j_gene: TRBJ2-2; v_gene: TRBV7-3; d_gene: TRBD2; abundance: -; CDR3aa: CASSLQTSGSGELFF; CDR3nt: TGTGCCAGCAGCCTACAAACTAGCGGGAGCGGGGAGCTGTTTTTT
j_gene: TRBJ2-1; v_gene: TRBV2; d_gene: TRBD2; abundance: -; CDR3aa: CASRRLAGGVNNEQFF; CDR3nt: TGTGCCAGCAGACGACTAGCGGGAGGAGTGAACAATGAGCAGTTCTTC
j_gene: TRBJ2-5; v_gene: TRBV14; d_gene: TRBD1; abundance: -; CDR3aa: CASSQGVRGQGWDF; CDR3nt: TGTGCCAGCAGCCAAGGGGTACGGGGACAGGGTTGGGACTTC
j_gene: TRBJ1-4; v_gene: TRBV24-1; d_gene: TRBD1; abundance: few; CDR3aa: CATGTGGSEKLFF; CDR3nt: TGTGCCACCGGGACAGGGGGAAGTGAAAAACTGTTTTTT
j_gene: TRBJ1-4; v_gene: TRBV2; d_gene: -; abundance: -; CDR3aa: CASRGTEKLFF; CDR3nt: TGTGCCAGCAGGGGCACCGAAAAACTGTTTTTT
j_gene: TRBJ2-1; v_gene: TRBV19; d_gene: TRBD2; abundance: -; CDR3aa: CASGGLAGTSREQFF; CDR3nt: TGTGCCAGTGGGGGACTAGCGGGAACATCTCGGGAGCAGTTCTTC
j_gene: TRBJ1-2; v_gene: TRBV13; d_gene: -; abundance: few; CDR3aa: CASSWSRDYGYTF; CDR3nt: TGTGCCAGCAGCTGGAGCAGGGACTATGGCTACACCTTC
j_gene: TRBJ1-4; v_gene: TRBV6-2/TRBV6-3; d_gene: -; abundance: -; CDR3aa: CASSSVPTNEKLFF; CDR3nt: TGTGCCAGCAGTTCCGTCCCAACTAATGAAAAACTGTTTTTT
j_gene: TRBJ2-6; v_gene: TRBV6-5; d_gene: -; abundance: once; CDR3aa: CASKGRGGGANVLTF; CDR3nt: TGTGCCAGCAAGGGCAGGGGCGGAGGGGCCAACGTCCTGACTTTC
j_gene: TRBJ2-6; v_gene: TRBV6-6; d_gene: -; abundance: -; CDR3aa: CASTRYSLSGANVLTF; CDR3nt: TGTGCCAGCACTCGCTACTCCTTATCCGGGGCCAACGTCCTGACTTTC
j_gene: TRBJ2-2; v_gene: TRBV29-1; d_gene: -; abundance: -; CDR3aa: CSAGAGELFF; CDR3nt: TGCAGCGCTGGCGCCGGGGAGCTGTTTTTT
j_gene: TRBJ2-2; v_gene: TRBV19; d_gene: -; abundance: -; CDR3aa: CASSMWGRQGTGELFF; CDR3nt: TGTGCCAGTAGTATGTGGGGGCGCCAGGGGACCGGGGAGCTGTTTTTT
j_gene: TRBJ1-5; v_gene: TRBV21-1; d_gene: -; abundance: -; CDR3aa: CASSNDAGGEGQPQHF; CDR3nt: TGTGCCAGCAGCAATGACGCAGGGGGCGAGGGTCAGCCCCAGCATTTT
j_gene: TRBJ2-5; v_gene: TRBV6-5; d_gene: -; abundance: -; CDR3aa: CASRTAKETQYF; CDR3nt: TGTGCCAGCCGGACTGCCAAAGAGACCCAGTACTTC
j_gene: TRBJ2-2; v_gene: TRBV25-1; d_gene: -; abundance: -; CDR3aa: CASRVSPTGELFF; CDR3nt: TGTGCCAGCCGCGTTTCCCCCACCGGGGAGCTGTTTTTT
j_gene: TRBJ1-1; v_gene: TRBV5-1; d_gene: -; abundance: -; CDR3aa: CASSLEAGVGKAFF; CDR3nt: TGCGCCAGCAGCTTGGAGGCAGGGGTTGGGAAAGCTTTCTTT
j_gene: TRBJ2-1; v_gene: TRBV12-3/TRBV12-4; d_gene: TRBD2; abundance: -; CDR3aa: CASSYASGGEQFF; CDR3nt: TGTGCCAGCAGTTATGCTAGCGGTGGTGAGCAGTTCTTC
j_gene: TRBJ1-1; v_gene: TRBV6-5; d_gene: -; abundance: -; CDR3aa: CASSYSPGRGTEAFF; CDR3nt: TGTGCCAGCAGTTACTCCCCCGGGAGGGGCACTGAAGCTTTCTTT
j_gene: TRBJ1-3; v_gene: TRBV5-1; d_gene: -; abundance: -; CDR3aa: CASSLGQIVRGNTIYF; CDR3nt: TGCGCCAGCAGCTTGGGACAAATCGTTCGCGGAAACACCATATATTTT
j_gene: TRBJ2-5; v_gene: TRBV21-1; d_gene: -; abundance: -; CDR3aa: CASSKKNLGLAGKETQYF; CDR3nt: TGTGCCAGCAGCAAAAAAAATCTGGGACTAGCGGGAAAAGAGACCCAGTACTTC
j_gene: TRBJ1-5; v_gene: TRBV19; d_gene: -; abundance: -; CDR3aa: CASTRKGNQPQHF; CDR3nt: TGTGCCAGTACCCGAAAGGGGAATCAGCCCCAGCATTTT
j_gene: TRBJ1-2; v_gene: TRBV5-4; d_gene: -; abundance: once; CDR3aa: CASSLPLNYGYTF; CDR3nt: TGTGCCAGCAGCTTGCCCCTCAACTATGGCTACACCTTC
j_gene: TRBJ1-1; v_gene: TRBV10-3; d_gene: -; abundance: -; CDR3aa: CAISGGSSSGTEAFF; CDR3nt: TGTGCCATCAGTGGCGGGTCGAGTTCGGGGACTGAAGCTTTCTTT
j_gene: TRBJ1-5; v_gene: TRBV28; d_gene: -; abundance: once; CDR3aa: CASSAVSSNQPQHF; CDR3nt: TGTGCCAGCAGTGCAGTAAGTAGCAATCAGCCCCAGCATTTT
j_gene: TRBJ2-1; v_gene: TRBV9; d_gene: -; abundance: -; CDR3aa: CASSGLSSYNEQFF; CDR3nt: TGTGCCAGCAGCGGACTCAGCTCCTACAATGAGCAGTTCTTC
j_gene: TRBJ1-5; v_gene: TRBV30; d_gene: TRBD1; abundance: -; CDR3aa: CAWSLDRGNQPQHF; CDR3nt: TGTGCCTGGAGCCTGGACAGGGGCAATCAGCCCCAGCATTTT